This T cell receptor (beta chain) was profiled in a study of blood T cell repertoires in COVID-19. In the study overall: Both acute and convalescent COVID-19 samples were obtained from the United States, Italy and Spain. From T cells, B-cell-depleted T cells, or PBMCs came the material, which was cDNA or gDNA.

In the authors' workflow: Nucleated cell number was recorded as an estimate derived from reference gene primer amplification. Repertoires were generated with immunoSEQ multiplex PCR, while TCRdb's copy carries only in-frame clones and drops some. For V, J and clone size, that table is used; D and trimming come from the DNA. This sample has some 240,000 clones, with roughly 80% found just once. The germline V gene encodes CDR1 LGHNA and CDR2 YNFKEQ. This CDR3 comprises 14 residues. V lost 0 bases and J lost 9, with 13 bases in between. Input material: peripheral blood. The source is a woman aged 70 to 79 with acute or convalescent COVID-19. The chain uses TRBV4-2 and TRBJ2-3, with D possibly TRBD2 on 5 matching bases. The CDR3 nucleotides read TGTGCCAGCAGCCAAGAGGCCCTAGCCAGGACGCAGTATTTT. As protein: CASSQEALARTQYF.